This T cell receptor (beta chain) is drawn from a study of identical twins. Every donor was a healthy Caucasian. TCRdb processed the 5' RACE reads anew with MiXCR; each CDR3 protein has one entry. Altogether some 570,000 distinct CDR3 sequences are present, about 22% being singletons, with the ten largest covering approximately 0.52%. The same data also contributed to another study, on yellow fever vaccine responses in identical twins. From that report: The T cell response to vaccination in identical twins was reportedly partly convergent and partly personalized.

The clonotype was recovered from a young woman in good health. The specimen sequenced was CD4+ T cells sorted from blood.

The CDR3 DNA follows: TGTGCCAGCAGCGTTTCCTATAATTCACCCCTCCACTTT. Protein: CASSVSYNSPLHF. The V call is TRBV9, the J call TRBJ1-6; D gene ambiguous. CDR3 length equals 13 residues. The germline V and J ends were trimmed by 2 bases and 1 base, with 1 base remaining between them. Germline V CDR1 and CDR2: SGDLS, YYNGEE. The whole variable domain, remainder taken from reference TRBV9 and TRBJ1-6, is DSGVTQTPKHLITATGQRVTLRCSPRSGDLSVYWYQQSLDQGLQFLIQYYNGEERAKGNILERFSAQQFPDLHSELNLSSLELGDSALYFCASSVSYNSPLHFGNGTRLTVT.